The T cell receptor beta chain described here comes from a study of blood T cell repertoires in COVID-19. The CDR3 runs 15 residues. Germline assignment: CDR1 MNHEY and CDR2 SMNVEV (reference sequence). V gave up 4 bases and J gave up 5 bases; unmatched junction bases: 4. Sequencing used immunoSEQ multiplex PCR; TCRdb keeps in-frame clones, though not all of them. Here the sample spans some 50,000 clones, 80% to 85% being singletons. Material: peripheral blood. The V gene is TRBV27, the J gene TRBJ2-3; 12 bases map to TRBD2. This receptor was taken from a man in his fifties with acute or convalescent COVID-19. CDR3 in amino acids: CASSSLAGGQDTQYF. The CDR3, as DNA: TGTGCCAGCAGTTCCCTAGCGGGAGGGCAAGATACGCAGTATTTT.